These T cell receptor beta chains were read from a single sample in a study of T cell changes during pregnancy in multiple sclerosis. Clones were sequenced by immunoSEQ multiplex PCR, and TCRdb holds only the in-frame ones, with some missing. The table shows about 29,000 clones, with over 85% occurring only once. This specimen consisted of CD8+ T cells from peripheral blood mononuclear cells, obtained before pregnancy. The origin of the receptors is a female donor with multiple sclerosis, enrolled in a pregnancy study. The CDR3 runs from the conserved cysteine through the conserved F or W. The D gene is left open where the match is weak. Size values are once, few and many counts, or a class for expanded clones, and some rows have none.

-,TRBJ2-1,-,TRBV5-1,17,CASSLVGRGSVGNEQFF,TGCGCCAGCAGCTTGGTGGGCAGGGGTTCCGTTGGCAATGAGCAGTTCTTC
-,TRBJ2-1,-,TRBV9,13,CASSAGAHNEQFF,TGTGCCAGCAGCGCAGGGGCCCACAATGAGCAGTTCTTC
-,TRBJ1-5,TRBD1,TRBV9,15,CASSVGGQGNQPQHF,TGTGCCAGCAGCGTAGGAGGACAGGGTAATCAGCCCCAGCATTTT
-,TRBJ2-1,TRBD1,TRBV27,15,CASSFSWDSYNEQFF,TGTGCCAGCAGTTTCAGTTGGGACAGTTACAATGAGCAGTTCTTC
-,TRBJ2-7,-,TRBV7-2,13,CASSLTGSHEQYF,TGTGCCAGCAGCCTCACAGGGTCCCACGAGCAGTACTTC
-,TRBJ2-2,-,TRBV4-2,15,CASRATRSNTGELFF,TGTGCCAGCAGAGCGACTAGATCGAACACCGGGGAGCTGTTTTTT
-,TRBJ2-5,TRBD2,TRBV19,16,CASSLTGTSLQETQYF,TGTGCCAGTAGTTTAACCGGGACTAGCCTTCAAGAGACCCAGTACTTC
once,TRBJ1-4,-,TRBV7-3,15,CASSLTPATNEKLFF,TGTGCCAGCAGCTTAACGCCAGCAACTAATGAAAAACTGTTTTTT
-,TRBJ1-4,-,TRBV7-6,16,CASSLETGNQNEKLFF,TGTGCCAGCAGCTTAGAAACAGGGAACCAAAATGAAAAACTGTTTTTT
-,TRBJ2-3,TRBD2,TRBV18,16,CASSPRTSGSRDTQYF,TGTGCCAGCTCACCACGAACTAGCGGGAGTAGGGATACGCAGTATTTT
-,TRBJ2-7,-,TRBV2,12,CASTQKPYEQYF,TGTGCCAGCACCCAAAAGCCCTACGAGCAGTACTTC
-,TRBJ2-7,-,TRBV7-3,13,CASSPLTGYEQYF,TGTGCCAGCAGCCCTCTCACGGGGTACGAGCAGTACTTC
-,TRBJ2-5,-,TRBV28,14,CASSASIATETQYF,TGTGCCAGCAGTGCCTCGATAGCGACGGAGACCCAGTACTTC
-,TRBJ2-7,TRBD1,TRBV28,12,CASSQGVGEQYF,TGTGCCAGCAGCCAGGGGGTAGGGGAGCAGTACTTC
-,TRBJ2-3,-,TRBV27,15,CASSSLSGALDTQYF,TGTGCCAGCAGTTCCCTTAGCGGTGCTTTAGATACGCAGTATTTT
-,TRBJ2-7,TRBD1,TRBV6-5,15,CASNPAQGISYEQYF,TGTGCCAGCAACCCAGCACAGGGGATCTCCTACGAGCAGTACTTC
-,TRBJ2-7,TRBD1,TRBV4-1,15,CASSPRQGASYEQYF,TGCGCCAGCAGCCCCAGACAGGGCGCGAGCTACGAGCAGTACTTC
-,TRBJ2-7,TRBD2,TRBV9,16,CASSVELLAGFYEQYF,TGTGCCAGCAGCGTAGAGTTACTAGCGGGGTTCTACGAGCAGTACTTC
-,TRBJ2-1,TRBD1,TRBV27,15,CASSIGTGRRDEQFF,TGTGCCAGCAGTATTGGGACAGGGCGTAGGGATGAGCAGTTCTTC
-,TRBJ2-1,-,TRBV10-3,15,CAISESGASYNEQFF,TGTGCCATCAGTGAGTCAGGGGCCTCCTACAATGAGCAGTTCTTC
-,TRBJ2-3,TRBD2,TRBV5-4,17,CASSFSGGGLLTDTQYF,TGTGCCAGCAGCTTTAGCGGGGGGGGACTACTCACAGATACGCAGTATTTT
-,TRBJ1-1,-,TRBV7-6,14,CASSLGEPNTEAFF,TGTGCCAGCAGCTTAGGGGAGCCGAACACTGAAGCTTTCTTT
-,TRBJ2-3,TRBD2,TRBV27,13,CASSSRVREGRYF,TGTGCCAGCAGTTCCCGGGTGCGGGAGGGAAGGTATTTT
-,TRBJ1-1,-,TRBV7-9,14,CASSLGTKNTEAFF,TGTGCCAGCAGCTTAGGGACAAAGAACACTGAAGCTTTCTTT
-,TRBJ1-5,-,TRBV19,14,CASSKGVGNQPQHF,TGTGCCAGTAGTAAGGGGGTTGGCAATCAGCCCCAGCATTTT
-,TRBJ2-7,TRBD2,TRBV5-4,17,CASSLAIQRGDSYEQYF,TGTGCCAGCAGCTTGGCTATACAGCGGGGGGACTCCTACGAGCAGTACTTC
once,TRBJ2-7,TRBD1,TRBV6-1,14,CASGAGTAYYEQYF,TGTGCCAGCGGTGCCGGGACAGCCTACTACGAGCAGTACTTC
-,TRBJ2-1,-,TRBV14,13,CASSHATAGEQFF,TGTGCCAGCAGCCACGCTACAGCGGGTGAGCAGTTCTTC
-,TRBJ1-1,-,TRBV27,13,CASIRGGGTEAFF,TGTGCCAGCATTCGGGGGGGAGGCACTGAAGCTTTCTTT
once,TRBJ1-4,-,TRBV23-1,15,CASSPPEKGPEKLFF,TGCGCCAGCAGTCCTCCCGAGAAGGGGCCAGAAAAACTGTTTTTT
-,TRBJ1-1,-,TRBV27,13,CASSWGGNTEAFF,TGTGCCAGCAGTTGGGGAGGGAACACTGAAGCTTTCTTT
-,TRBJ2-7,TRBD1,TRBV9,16,CASSDSPGQGLMEQYF,TGTGCCAGCAGCGATTCCCCGGGACAGGGCCTTATGGAGCAGTACTTC
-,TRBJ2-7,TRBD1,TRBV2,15,CASSGGTGDSYEQYF,TGTGCCAGCAGTGGGGGGACAGGGGATTCCTACGAGCAGTACTTC
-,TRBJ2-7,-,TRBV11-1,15,CASSPSNRHSYEQYF,TGTGCCAGCAGTCCTTCCAACAGGCACTCCTACGAGCAGTACTTC
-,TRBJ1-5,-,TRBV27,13,CASSLYGDQPQHF,TGTGCCAGCAGTTTATACGGAGATCAGCCCCAGCATTTT
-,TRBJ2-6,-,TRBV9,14,CASSTSSGANVLTF,TGTGCCAGCAGCACCAGCTCTGGGGCCAACGTCCTGACTTTC
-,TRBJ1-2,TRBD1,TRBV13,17,CASSRWDRGPRLYGYTF,TGTGCCAGCAGCCGATGGGACAGGGGGCCCAGACTCTATGGCTACACCTTC
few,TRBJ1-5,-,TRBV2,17,CASSGGETASSNQPQHF,TGTGCCAGCAGTGGGGGGGAGACAGCCAGCAGCAATCAGCCCCAGCATTTT
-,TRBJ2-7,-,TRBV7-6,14,CASSLAAGSYEQYF,TGTGCCAGCAGCTTAGCGGCAGGCTCCTACGAGCAGTACTTC